A single TCR beta chain is shown here with its context. What it recognizes is unknown. This sample was taken from a study of cytomegalovirus exposure and HLA in healthy donors. Per the germline V gene, CDR1 is SGHVS and CDR2 is FNYEAQ. Trimming took 3 bases from V and 2 from J, leaving 8 bases between them. The CDR3 has 14 residues. Study conclusions and caveats: In a later analysis, at a false discovery rate of 0.05, approximately 15,000 TCR beta sequences matched HLA alleles. Upon later analysis, TCR association rates were observed to vary by HLA locus, being highest for DRB1 and lowest for HLA-C. Versus the approximately 700-donor mean, an Asian-associated ancestry cluster reportedly showed fewer N-insertions in a later analysis. The presence/absence work took it that sequencing depth was about the same across donors.

Primers included in the PCR were 60 Vbeta and 13 Jbeta primers. TCRdb keeps only in-frame clones here, not all; method: immunoSEQ multiplex PCR. The sample includes about 280,000 clones, 70% to 90% of them seen just once. The material sequenced was PBMCs. The chain combines TRBV7-6 with TRBJ1-3; tentatively, D is TRBD1 (5 bases). The source is a woman between 18 and 30 years old in good health and CMV-seronegative. This chain's CDR3 is CASSLEGTGNTIYF. The CDR3 region has the DNA TGTGCCAGCAGCTTGGAGGGGACTGGAAACACCATATATTTT.